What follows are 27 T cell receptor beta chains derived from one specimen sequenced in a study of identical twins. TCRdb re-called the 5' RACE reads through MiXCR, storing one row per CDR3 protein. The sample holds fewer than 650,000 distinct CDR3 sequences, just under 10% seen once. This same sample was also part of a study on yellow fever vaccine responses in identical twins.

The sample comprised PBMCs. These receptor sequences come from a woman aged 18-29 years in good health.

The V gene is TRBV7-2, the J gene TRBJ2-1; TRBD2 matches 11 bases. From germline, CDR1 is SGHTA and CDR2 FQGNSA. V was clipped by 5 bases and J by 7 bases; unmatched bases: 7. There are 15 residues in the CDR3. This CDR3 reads CASSPSPSGRNEQFF. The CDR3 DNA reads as TGTGCCAGCAGCCCATCACCTAGCGGGAGGAATGAGCAGTTCTTC.

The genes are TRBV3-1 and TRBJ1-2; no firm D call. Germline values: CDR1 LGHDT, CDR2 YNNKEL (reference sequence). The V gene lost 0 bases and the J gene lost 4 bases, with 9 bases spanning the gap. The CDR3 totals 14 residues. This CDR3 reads CASSQEGPFYGYTF. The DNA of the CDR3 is TGTGCCAGCAGCCAAGAGGGTCCATTCTATGGCTACACCTTC.

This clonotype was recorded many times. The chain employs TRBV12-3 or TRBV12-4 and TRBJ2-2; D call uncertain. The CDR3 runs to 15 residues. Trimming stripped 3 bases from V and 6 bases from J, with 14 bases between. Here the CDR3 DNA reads TGTGCCAGCAGTTTCTCACGGCAGTCCGCCGGGGAGCTGTTTTTT. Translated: CASSFSRQSAGELFF.

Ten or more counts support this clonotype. In DNA form, the CDR3 reads TGCGCCAGCAGCTCAAATACGGGGTCCCAAAATGAGCAGTTCTTC. Amino acid sequence: CASSSNTGSQNEQFF. The J gene is TRBJ2-1, the V gene TRBV5-1; the D gene is possibly TRBD2 (5 bases). Trimming shortened V by 3 bases and J by 7 bases, and 17 bases separated the two germline ends. Germline CDR1 is SGHRS and CDR2 is YFSETQ. The CDR3 runs to 15 residues.

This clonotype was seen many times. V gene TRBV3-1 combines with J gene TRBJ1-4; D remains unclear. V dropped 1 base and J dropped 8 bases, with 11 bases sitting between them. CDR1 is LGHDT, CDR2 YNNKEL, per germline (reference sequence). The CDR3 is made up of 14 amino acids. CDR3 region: CASSQVMAAEKLFF. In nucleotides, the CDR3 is TGTGCCAGCAGCCAAGTTATGGCCGCCGAAAAACTGTTTTTT.

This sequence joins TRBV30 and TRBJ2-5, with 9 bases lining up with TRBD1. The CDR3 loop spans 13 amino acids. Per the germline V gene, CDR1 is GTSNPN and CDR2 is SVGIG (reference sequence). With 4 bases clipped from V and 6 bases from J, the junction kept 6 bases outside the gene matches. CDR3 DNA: TGTGCCTGGATGGGGACAGGGCAACAGACCCAGTACTTC. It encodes CAWMGTGQQTQYF.

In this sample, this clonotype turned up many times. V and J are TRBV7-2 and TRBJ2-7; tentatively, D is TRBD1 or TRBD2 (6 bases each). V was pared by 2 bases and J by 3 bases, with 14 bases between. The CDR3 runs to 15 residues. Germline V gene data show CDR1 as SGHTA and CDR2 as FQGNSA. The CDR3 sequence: CASSLFGGGNYEQYF. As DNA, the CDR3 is TGTGCCAGCAGCTTATTCGGGGGCGGAAACTACGAGCAGTACTTC.

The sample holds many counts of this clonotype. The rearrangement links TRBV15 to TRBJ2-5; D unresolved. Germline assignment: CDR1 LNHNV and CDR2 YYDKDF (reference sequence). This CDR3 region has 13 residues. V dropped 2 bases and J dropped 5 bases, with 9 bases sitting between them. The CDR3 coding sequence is TGTGCCACCAGCAGACAGAGACCGGAGACCCAGTACTTC. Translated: CATSRQRPETQYF.

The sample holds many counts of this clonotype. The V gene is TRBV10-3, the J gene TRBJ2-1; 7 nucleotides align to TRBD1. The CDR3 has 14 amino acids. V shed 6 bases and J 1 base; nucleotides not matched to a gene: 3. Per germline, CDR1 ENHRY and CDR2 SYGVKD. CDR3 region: CAIRRQGSYNEQFF. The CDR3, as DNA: TGTGCCATCAGGAGACAGGGATCCTACAATGAGCAGTTCTTC.

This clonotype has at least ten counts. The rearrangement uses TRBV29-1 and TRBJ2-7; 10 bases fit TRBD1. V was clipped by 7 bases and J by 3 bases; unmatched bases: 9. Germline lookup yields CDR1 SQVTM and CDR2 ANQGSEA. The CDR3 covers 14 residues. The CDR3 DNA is TGCAGCGGGGGAGGGACAGGGGAAATCTACGAGCAGTACTTC. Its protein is CSGGGTGEIYEQYF.

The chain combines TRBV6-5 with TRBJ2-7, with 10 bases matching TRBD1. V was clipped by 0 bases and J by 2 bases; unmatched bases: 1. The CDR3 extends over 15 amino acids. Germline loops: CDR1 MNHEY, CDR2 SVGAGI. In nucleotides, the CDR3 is TGTGCCAGCAGTTACTCGACAGGGGGCACCTACGAGCAGTACTTC. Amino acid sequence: CASSYSTGGTYEQYF.

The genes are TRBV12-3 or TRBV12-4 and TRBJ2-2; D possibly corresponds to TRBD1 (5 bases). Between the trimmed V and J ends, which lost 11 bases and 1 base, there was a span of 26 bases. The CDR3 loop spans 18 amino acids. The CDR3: CAFSFIQGGRLNTGELFF. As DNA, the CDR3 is TGTGCCTTCAGTTTTATTCAGGGTGGCAGATTGAACACCGGGGAGCTGTTTTTT.

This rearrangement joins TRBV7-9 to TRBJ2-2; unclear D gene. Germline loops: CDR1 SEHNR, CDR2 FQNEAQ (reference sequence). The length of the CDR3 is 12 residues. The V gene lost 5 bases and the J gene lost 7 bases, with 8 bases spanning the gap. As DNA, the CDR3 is TGTGCCAGCAGCAACAATATCGGGGAGCTGTTTTTT. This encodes CASSNNIGELFF.

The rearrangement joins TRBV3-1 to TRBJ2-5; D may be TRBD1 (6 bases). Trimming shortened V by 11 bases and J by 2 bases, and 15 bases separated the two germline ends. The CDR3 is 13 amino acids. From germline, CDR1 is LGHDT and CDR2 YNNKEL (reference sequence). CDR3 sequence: CAGSTGQQETQYF. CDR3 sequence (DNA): TGTGCCGGGAGTACAGGGCAACAAGAGACCCAGTACTTC.

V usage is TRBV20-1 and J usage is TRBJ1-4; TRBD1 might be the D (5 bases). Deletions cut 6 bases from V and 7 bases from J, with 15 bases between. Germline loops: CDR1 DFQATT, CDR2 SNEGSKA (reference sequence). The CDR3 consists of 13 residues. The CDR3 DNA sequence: TGCAGTGCGCGTTTAAGCGGGGGTGAAAAACTGTTTTTT. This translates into CSARLSGGEKLFF.

The CDR3, as DNA: TGTGCCAGCAGCGTAGGGACTAGCGGGATTGGAGAGACCCAGTACTTC. This sequence encodes CASSVGTSGIGETQYF. The V gene is TRBV9, the J gene TRBJ2-5, with 12 bases fitting TRBD2. The V segment lost 0 bases and the J segment 4 bases; nucleotides outside the gene matches: 4. Germline assignment: CDR1 SGDLS and CDR2 YYNGEE. The CDR3 consists of 16 residues.

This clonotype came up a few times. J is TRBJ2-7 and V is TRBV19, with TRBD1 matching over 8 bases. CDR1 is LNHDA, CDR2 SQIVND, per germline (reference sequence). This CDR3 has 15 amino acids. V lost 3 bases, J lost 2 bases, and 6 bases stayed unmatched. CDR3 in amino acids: CASSMGTGIPYEQYF. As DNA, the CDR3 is TGTGCCAGTAGTATGGGGACAGGAATCCCCTACGAGCAGTACTTC.

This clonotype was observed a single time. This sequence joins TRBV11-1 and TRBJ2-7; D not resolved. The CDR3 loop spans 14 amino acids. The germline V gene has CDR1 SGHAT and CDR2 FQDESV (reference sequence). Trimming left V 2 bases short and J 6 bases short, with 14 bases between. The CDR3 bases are TGTGCCAGCAGCTTACCGGGTTCAGTTCCCGAGCAGTACTTC. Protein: CASSLPGSVPEQYF.

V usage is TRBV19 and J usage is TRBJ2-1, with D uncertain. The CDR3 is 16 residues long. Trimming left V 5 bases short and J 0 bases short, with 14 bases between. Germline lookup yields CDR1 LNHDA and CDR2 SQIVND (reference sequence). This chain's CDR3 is CASSGTWVDSYNEQFF. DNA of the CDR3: TGTGCCAGTAGTGGTACGTGGGTTGACTCCTACAATGAGCAGTTCTTC.

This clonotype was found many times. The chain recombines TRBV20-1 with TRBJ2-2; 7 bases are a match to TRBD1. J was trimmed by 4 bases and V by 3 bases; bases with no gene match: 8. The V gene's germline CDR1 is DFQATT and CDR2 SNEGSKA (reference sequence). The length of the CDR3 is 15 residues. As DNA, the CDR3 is TGCAGTGCTAGGCCAGGACAGGCCAGCACCGGGGAGCTGTTTTTT. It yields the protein CSARPGQASTGELFF.

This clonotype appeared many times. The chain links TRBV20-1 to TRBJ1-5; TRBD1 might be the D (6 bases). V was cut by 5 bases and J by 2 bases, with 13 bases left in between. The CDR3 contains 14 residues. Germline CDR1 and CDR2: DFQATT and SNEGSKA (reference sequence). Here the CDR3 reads CSAGGLGGNQPQHF. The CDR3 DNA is TGCAGTGCTGGGGGCTTAGGGGGCAATCAGCCCCAGCATTTT.

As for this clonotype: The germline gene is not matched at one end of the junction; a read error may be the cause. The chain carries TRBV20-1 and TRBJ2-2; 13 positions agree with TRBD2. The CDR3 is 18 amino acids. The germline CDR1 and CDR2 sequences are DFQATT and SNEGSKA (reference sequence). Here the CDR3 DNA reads TGCTGTGCTAGAGATAGAACTAGCGGGGGGGCCGACACCGGGGAGCTGTTTTTT. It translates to CCARDRTSGGADTGELFF.

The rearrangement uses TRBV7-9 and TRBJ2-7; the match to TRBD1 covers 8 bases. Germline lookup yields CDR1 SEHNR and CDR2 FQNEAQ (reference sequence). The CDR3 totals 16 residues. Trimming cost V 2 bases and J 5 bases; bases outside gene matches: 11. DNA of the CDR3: TGTGCCAGCAGCTTAACCAGGGGGCTGAGTCGGAACGAGCAGTACTTC. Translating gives CASSLTRGLSRNEQYF.

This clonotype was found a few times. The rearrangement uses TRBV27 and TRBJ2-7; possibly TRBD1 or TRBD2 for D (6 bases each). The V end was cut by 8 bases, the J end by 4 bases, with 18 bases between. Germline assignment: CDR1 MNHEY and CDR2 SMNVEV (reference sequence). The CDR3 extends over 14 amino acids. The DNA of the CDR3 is TGTGCCAGCTCCGCGGCTGGGGGGCCTTACGAGCAGTACTTC. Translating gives CASSAAGGPYEQYF.

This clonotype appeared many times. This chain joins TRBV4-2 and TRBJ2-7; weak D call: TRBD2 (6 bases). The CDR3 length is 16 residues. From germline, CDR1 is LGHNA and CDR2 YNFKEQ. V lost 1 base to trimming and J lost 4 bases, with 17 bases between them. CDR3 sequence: CASSQALSGGIYEQYF. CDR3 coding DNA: TGTGCCAGCAGCCAAGCATTATCTGGGGGGATATACGAGCAGTACTTC.

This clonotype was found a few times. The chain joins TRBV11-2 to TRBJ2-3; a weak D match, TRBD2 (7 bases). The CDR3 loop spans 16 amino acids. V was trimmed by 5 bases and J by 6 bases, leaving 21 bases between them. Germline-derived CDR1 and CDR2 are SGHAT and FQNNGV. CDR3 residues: CASSPRPRGAGDTQYF. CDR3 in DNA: TGTGCCAGCAGCCCCCGTCCCCGGGGGGCGGGTGATACGCAGTATTTT.

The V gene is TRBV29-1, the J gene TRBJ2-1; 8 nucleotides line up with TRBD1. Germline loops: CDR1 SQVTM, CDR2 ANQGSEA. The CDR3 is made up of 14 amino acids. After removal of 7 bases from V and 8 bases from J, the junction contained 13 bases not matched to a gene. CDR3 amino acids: CSGSQGATSYEQFF. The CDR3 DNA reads TGCAGCGGTAGTCAGGGGGCCACCTCCTATGAGCAGTTCTTC.